A selection of T cell receptor beta chains follows, all from one sample in a study of cytomegalovirus exposure and HLA in healthy donors. Assay used: immunoSEQ multiplex PCR; TCRdb lists only in-frame clones, some missing. Here the sample spans roughly 98,000 clones, roughly 87% being singletons. The material sequenced was PBMCs. The receptors originated from a man aged 18 to 30 in good health and CMV-seropositive. Both conserved end residues are trimmed from each CDR3. Each record gives: V gene, CDR3 protein.

V gene: TRBV7-9
CDR3 protein: ASSLQGQISSGNTIY

V gene: TRBV4-3
CDR3 protein: ASSQDWGTGYTDTQY

V gene: TRBV7-8
CDR3 protein: ASSLGVGTEAF

V gene: TRBV15
CDR3 protein: ATSRDRGGAFTDTQY

V gene: TRBV7-8
CDR3 protein: ASRAFQATANNEQF

V gene: TRBV2
CDR3 protein: ASSDQTGGLGKLF

V gene: TRBV28
CDR3 protein: ASSVTGGTEAF

V gene: TRBV5-6
CDR3 protein: ASSGGIYNEQF

V gene: TRBV5-1
CDR3 protein: ASSLGGNTEAF

V gene: TRBV6-1
CDR3 protein: ASSGRQALSGANVLT

V gene: TRBV5-1
CDR3 protein: ASSLSQGSRNTIY

V gene: TRBV19
CDR3 protein: ASSIAPDRGDWTGELF

V gene: TRBV19
CDR3 protein: ASSIVAGQVYEQY

V gene: TRBV11-2
CDR3 protein: ASSLVPPRQGEFWYGYT

V gene: TRBV9
CDR3 protein: ASSPAPSGGSYEQY

V gene: TRBV7-9
CDR3 protein: ASSFTQREQETQY

V gene: TRBV15
CDR3 protein: ATSRRTGFDYGYT

V gene: TRBV18
CDR3 protein: ASSPEGRSETQY

V gene: TRBV7-2
CDR3 protein: ASSSGQGGTQETQY

V gene: TRBV7-9
CDR3 protein: ASSLGQGADNEQF

V gene: TRBV29-1
CDR3 protein: SVANEGGPTGELF

V gene: TRBV2
CDR3 protein: ASTSPDSLNTGELF

V gene: TRBV5-6
CDR3 protein: ASSLIFQGVQETQY

V gene: TRBV6-5
CDR3 protein: ASSLAGQGAYGYT

V gene: TRBV9
CDR3 protein: ASSEGLRSPLH

V gene: TRBV2
CDR3 protein: AMWGFSGRYNEQF

V gene: TRBV29-1
CDR3 protein: SVEDPGTANTGELF

V gene: TRBV18
CDR3 protein: ASSLQQGYTDTQY

V gene: TRBV5-4
CDR3 protein: ASRTSRGGELF

V gene: TRBV11-2
CDR3 protein: ASSLLGGFISYEQY

V gene: TRBV5-4
CDR3 protein: ASSFPDSRTGAGGYT

V gene: TRBV4-2
CDR3 protein: ASSQEFGGSYNEQF

V gene: TRBV10-1
CDR3 protein: ASSATGDHQPQH

V gene: TRBV7-2
CDR3 protein: ASSSPPGQGVSDTQY

V gene: TRBV5-6
CDR3 protein: ASSPGTGTNYGYT

V gene: TRBV4-3
CDR3 protein: ASSQDPSGKYEQY

V gene: TRBV4-2
CDR3 protein: ASSQEGPGGGLGVQNEQF

V gene: TRBV7-8
CDR3 protein: ASSPGREAPEAF

V gene: TRBV6-5
CDR3 protein: ASSYTSGRVETQY

V gene: TRBV25-1
CDR3 protein: ASSESSSLNEQF

V gene: TRBV7-9
CDR3 protein: ASSLWDRGLTEQY

V gene: TRBV5-6
CDR3 protein: ASSFRVGETQY

V gene: TRBV2
CDR3 protein: ASNSWTGAGELF

V gene: TRBV19
CDR3 protein: ASSDRNYNEQF

V gene: TRBV5-4
CDR3 protein: ASSFGTDYSPLH